This T cell receptor beta chain emerged from a study of T cells in Graves' hyperthyroidism and ophthalmopathy. Study observations and caveats: Ophthalmopathy, which appeared later, was predicted by the model a median about 6.8 months before onset.

What was amplified from RNA transcripts were TCR beta CDR3 regions. The primer set for the first-round RT-PCR of the TCR CDR3 was HTBI. TCRdb reprocessed the multiplex PCR reads via MiXCR and lists one record per CDR3 protein. The sample has hundreds of thousands of distinct CDR3 sequences; less than 45% are singletons. About this clonotype: Its antigen is as yet unknown.

Germline V lookup: CDR1 DFQATT, CDR2 SNEGSKA (reference sequence). V shed 0 bases and J shed 3 bases, with 18 bases lying between them. CDR3 size: 16 residues. The sample comprised peripheral blood or thyroid tissue (not recorded which). This chain joins TRBV20-1 and TRBJ2-7; tentative D call: TRBD1 (5 bases). This sequence was found in an adult man with Graves' disease, either hyperthyroidism or ophthalmopathy (not recorded which). The CDR3 DNA follows: TGCAGTGCTAGAGAAGATGGGGCATTAACACTCTACGAGCAGTACTTC. It is translated as CSAREDGALTLYEQYF.